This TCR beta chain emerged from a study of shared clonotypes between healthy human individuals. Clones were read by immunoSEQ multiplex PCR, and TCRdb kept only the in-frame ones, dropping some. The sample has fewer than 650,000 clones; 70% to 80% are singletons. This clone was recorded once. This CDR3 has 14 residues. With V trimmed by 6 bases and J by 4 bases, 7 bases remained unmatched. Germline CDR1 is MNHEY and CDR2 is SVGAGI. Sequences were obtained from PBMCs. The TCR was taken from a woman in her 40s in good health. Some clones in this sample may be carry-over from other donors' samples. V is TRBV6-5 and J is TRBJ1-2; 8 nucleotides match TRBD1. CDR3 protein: CASRNQGAGYGYTF. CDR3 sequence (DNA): TGTGCCAGCAGAAACCAGGGGGCCGGCTATGGCTACACCTTC.